Sequencing of this TCR beta chain was carried out in a study of blood T cell repertoires in COVID-19. Germline V CDR1 and CDR2: SGHTA, FQGNSA. Trimming at V came to 1 base and at J to 2 bases, leaving 14 bases not matched to a gene. The CDR3 length is 19 residues. In the study's own analysis: Cell counts per sample came from amplifying reference gene primers. Here immunoSEQ multiplex PCR was the method, and the copy in TCRdb shows in-frame clones only, minus some. That table is the source of V, J and clone size, and D and trimming were worked out from the DNA. The table records about 340,000 clones, about four fifths of them present only once.

This clonotype was sampled from a young man with active or convalescent COVID-19. The sequenced sample was peripheral blood. This chain joins TRBV7-2 and TRBJ2-1; 7 bases are shared with TRBD2. The CDR3 sequence is CASSLVPVASGDPYNEQFF. Here the CDR3 DNA reads TGTGCCAGCAGCTTAGTCCCGGTGGCTAGCGGAGATCCCTACAATGAGCAGTTCTTC.